The rows below give T cell receptor beta chains drawn from one sample of a study of blood T cell repertoires in COVID-19. Profiled with immunoSEQ multiplex PCR; TCRdb holds only in-frame clones, not every one. The data show roughly 88,000 clones, over 75% seen once. The material sequenced was peripheral blood. The receptors shown here come from a woman aged 80 or older with active or convalescent COVID-19. Each CDR3 is given with its conserved first and last residue. The D gene is left open where the match is weak. Clone size is stated in some rows and not others, as once, few, many or a class when expanded.

v_gene: TRBV4-3
abundance: NA
d_gene: NA
j_gene: TRBJ1-4
CDR3nt: TGCGCCAGCAGCCAAGGAGCGATTAATGAAAAACTGTTTTTT
CDR3aa: CASSQGAINEKLFF

v_gene: TRBV5-5
abundance: NA
d_gene: TRBD2
j_gene: TRBJ2-3
CDR3nt: TGTGCCAGCAGCTTACGGGAGGGCCAAGGCACAGATACGCAGTATTTT
CDR3aa: CASSLREGQGTDTQYF

v_gene: TRBV5-1
abundance: NA
d_gene: TRBD1
j_gene: TRBJ1-5
CDR3nt: TGCGCCAGCAGCTTGGAGGGCAGGGGGGAAAATCAGCCCCAGCATTTT
CDR3aa: CASSLEGRGENQPQHF

v_gene: TRBV7-3
abundance: NA
d_gene: TRBD2
j_gene: TRBJ2-2
CDR3nt: TGTGCCAGCAGCTTAACCGGGACTAGCGGGAACACCGGGGAGCTGTTTTTT
CDR3aa: CASSLTGTSGNTGELFF

v_gene: TRBV4-1
abundance: NA
d_gene: NA
j_gene: TRBJ2-5
CDR3nt: TGCGCCAGCAGCCAGGAGGGGTCCGGAGAGACCCAGTACTTC
CDR3aa: CASSQEGSGETQYF

v_gene: TRBV7-3
abundance: NA
d_gene: TRBD2
j_gene: TRBJ2-1
CDR3nt: TGTGCCAGCAGCTTAGTAGCGGGAGAGGTGAATGAGCAGTTCTTC
CDR3aa: CASSLVAGEVNEQFF

v_gene: TRBV18
abundance: NA
d_gene: TRBD1
j_gene: TRBJ2-1
CDR3nt: TGTGCCAGCTCACGGGACAGGGTGGTGAATGAGCAGTTCTTC
CDR3aa: CASSRDRVVNEQFF

v_gene: TRBV7-2
abundance: NA
d_gene: NA
j_gene: TRBJ2-7
CDR3nt: TGTGCCAGCAGCTCTAACGGCAGGGGGGATTTCCGCGAGCAGTACTTC
CDR3aa: CASSSNGRGDFREQYF

v_gene: TRBV5-4
abundance: NA
d_gene: NA
j_gene: TRBJ1-2
CDR3nt: TGTGCCAGCAGCTTGGCTTACAGGCGGGGGTATGGCTACACCTTC
CDR3aa: CASSLAYRRGYGYTF

v_gene: TRBV4-3
abundance: NA
d_gene: NA
j_gene: TRBJ2-7
CDR3nt: TGCGCCAGCAGCCAAGTACTTGCCAGGGACGAGCAGTACTTC
CDR3aa: CASSQVLARDEQYF

v_gene: TRBV27
abundance: few
d_gene: NA
j_gene: TRBJ1-1
CDR3nt: TGTGCCAGCAGTTTTGTCCGGGGCACTGAAGCTTTCTTT
CDR3aa: CASSFVRGTEAFF

v_gene: TRBV5-4
abundance: NA
d_gene: NA
j_gene: TRBJ1-4
CDR3nt: TGTGCCAGCAGCCTTTCCAACAGGGAAAATGAAAAACTGTTTTTT
CDR3aa: CASSLSNRENEKLFF

v_gene: TRBV5-1
abundance: few
d_gene: TRBD2
j_gene: TRBJ2-7
CDR3nt: TGCGCCAGCAGCCCGGGACTAGCGGGAGAGCAGTACTTC
CDR3aa: CASSPGLAGEQYF

v_gene: TRBV11-2
abundance: once
d_gene: NA
j_gene: TRBJ1-1
CDR3nt: TGTGCCAGCCTCCCGTCAGTGAACACTGAAGCTTTCTTT
CDR3aa: CASLPSVNTEAFF

v_gene: TRBV29-1
abundance: NA
d_gene: NA
j_gene: TRBJ1-2
CDR3nt: TGCAGCGTACCAAGGGAGTTCTATGGCTACACCTTC
CDR3aa: CSVPREFYGYTF

v_gene: TRBV15
abundance: NA
d_gene: TRBD2
j_gene: TRBJ2-5
CDR3nt: TGTGCCACCAGCAGAGAGAGTGGCGGGGGAGACCGATCAGAGACCCAGTACTTC
CDR3aa: CATSRESGGGDRSETQYF

v_gene: TRBV7-9
abundance: NA
d_gene: NA
j_gene: TRBJ1-2
CDR3nt: TGTGCCAGCACCGACAGGCAGTCTAACTATGGCTACACCTTC
CDR3aa: CASTDRQSNYGYTF

v_gene: TRBV9
abundance: NA
d_gene: TRBD2
j_gene: TRBJ2-6
CDR3nt: TGTGCCAGCAGCGAGCTCGGACTAGACTACTCTGGGGCCAACGTCCTGACTTTC
CDR3aa: CASSELGLDYSGANVLTF

v_gene: TRBV5-1
abundance: NA
d_gene: TRBD1
j_gene: TRBJ2-7
CDR3nt: TGCGCCAGCAGCTTGGAGGACAGGGGCCTCGTCCAGTACTTC
CDR3aa: CASSLEDRGLVQYF

v_gene: TRBV10-3
abundance: NA
d_gene: TRBD1
j_gene: TRBJ1-6
CDR3nt: TGTGCCATCAGTGATAGACAGGGGGATTCACCCCTCCACTTT
CDR3aa: CAISDRQGDSPLHF

v_gene: TRBV4-1
abundance: NA
d_gene: NA
j_gene: TRBJ1-5
CDR3nt: TGCGCCAGCAGCCAAGTATTCGCGGGTGATCAGCCCCAGCATTTT
CDR3aa: CASSQVFAGDQPQHF

v_gene: TRBV5-1
abundance: once
d_gene: NA
j_gene: TRBJ2-2
CDR3nt: TGCGCCAGCAGCTTTTCAGGACTCCTTAACACCGGGGAGCTGTTTTTT
CDR3aa: CASSFSGLLNTGELFF

v_gene: TRBV5-4
abundance: NA
d_gene: TRBD1
j_gene: TRBJ1-2
CDR3nt: TGTGCCAGCAGCTTAGGGGGCCTGAACTATGGCTACACCTTC
CDR3aa: CASSLGGLNYGYTF

v_gene: TRBV2
abundance: once
d_gene: NA
j_gene: TRBJ2-3
CDR3nt: TGCGCAGGCAATCAAGGGGAGGCAGATACGCAGTATTTT
CDR3aa: CAGNQGEADTQYF

v_gene: TRBV5-1
abundance: NA
d_gene: TRBD1
j_gene: TRBJ1-1
CDR3nt: TGCGCCAGCAGCTCCCGGGACAGGGTAGGAGCTTTCTTT
CDR3aa: CASSSRDRVGAFF

v_gene: TRBV5-1
abundance: NA
d_gene: NA
j_gene: TRBJ2-3
CDR3nt: TGCGCCAGCAGCTTGGCAGGGGAATCCACAGATACGCAGTATTTT
CDR3aa: CASSLAGESTDTQYF

v_gene: TRBV7-2
abundance: NA
d_gene: TRBD1
j_gene: TRBJ2-5
CDR3nt: TGTGCCAGCAGTTCCACAGGGGTGGGGGTTCCGAGGACCCAGTACTTC
CDR3aa: CASSSTGVGVPRTQYF

v_gene: TRBV5-1
abundance: NA
d_gene: NA
j_gene: TRBJ1-3
CDR3nt: TGCGCCAGCAGCTTGGTTACACCGAGGGACTCTGGAAACACCATATATTTT
CDR3aa: CASSLVTPRDSGNTIYF

v_gene: TRBV19
abundance: NA
d_gene: NA
j_gene: TRBJ2-2
CDR3nt: TGTGCCAGTATAAGAGACTACAACACCGGGGAGCTGTTTTTT
CDR3aa: CASIRDYNTGELFF

v_gene: TRBV5-5
abundance: once
d_gene: NA
j_gene: TRBJ2-3
CDR3nt: TGTGCCAGCAGCCTAGACACAGATACGCAGTATTTT
CDR3aa: CASSLDTDTQYF

v_gene: TRBV7-8
abundance: NA
d_gene: TRBD2
j_gene: TRBJ2-7
CDR3nt: TGTGCCAGCAGCTCGACTAGCGGGAGAGCCCTTTACGAGCAGTACTTC
CDR3aa: CASSSTSGRALYEQYF

v_gene: TRBV19
abundance: NA
d_gene: TRBD1
j_gene: TRBJ1-5
CDR3nt: TGTGCCAGTGGACAGGCCGTCAATCAGCCCCAGCATTTT
CDR3aa: CASGQAVNQPQHF

v_gene: TRBV9
abundance: NA
d_gene: TRBD2
j_gene: TRBJ2-7
CDR3nt: TGTGCCAGCAGCGTAGAGGCGGGGGTCATCTACGAGCAGTACTTC
CDR3aa: CASSVEAGVIYEQYF